A single sample gave rise to the 6 T cell receptor beta chains below, sequenced in a study of blood T cells in healthy people across ages. A second PCR of roughly 7 to 11 cycles used a sample-barcoded 5' primer and a J-beta primer mix. TCRdb redid the calling of the 5' RACE reads with MiXCR, one entry per CDR3 protein. The repertoire includes around 1.5 million distinct CDR3 sequences, 30% to 35% of them detected once, and 11% sits in the top ten. The specimen was blood. The receptor set was obtained from a woman aged 25-40 years in good health.

The chain links TRBV7-3 to TRBJ2-5, with 14 bases identical to TRBD2. Germline V lookup: CDR1 SGHTA, CDR2 FQGTGA. Trimming took 3 bases from V and 1 from J; bases not matched to a gene: 4. There are 17 residues in the CDR3. The DNA of the CDR3 is TGTGCCAGCAGCTTTTGGACTAGCGGGGGGCGCCAAGAGACCCAGTACTTC. Amino acids: CASSFWTSGGRQETQYF. Full variable domain (remainder filled in from reference TRBV7-3 and TRBJ2-5): GAGVSQTPSNKVTEKGKYVELRCDPISGHTALYWYRQSLGQGPEFLIYFQGTGAADDSGLPNDRFFAVRPEGSVSTLKIQRTERGDSAVYLCASSFWTSGGRQETQYFGPGTRLLVL.

J is TRBJ2-4 and V is TRBV6-2 or TRBV6-3; perhaps TRBD2 as D (5 bases). The V gene lost 0 bases and the J gene lost 13 bases, with 10 bases spanning the gap. Germline loops: CDR1 MNHEY, CDR2 SVGEGT. The CDR3 contains 12 residues. Here the CDR3 reads CASSYSEREQYF. The CDR3 DNA follows: TGTGCCAGCAGTTACTCTGAGAGGGAGCAGTACTTC.

In its sample, this clonotype was seen a few times. The rearrangement uses TRBV7-2 and TRBJ2-1; D gene uncertain. The CDR3 sequence is 16 residues long. V gave up 1 base and J gave up 4 bases, with 14 bases separating them. Germline V gives CDR1 SGHTA, CDR2 FQGNSA. CDR3 region: CASSLERPTNYNEQFF. The CDR3 nucleotides read TGTGCCAGCAGCTTAGAACGCCCGACGAATTACAATGAGCAGTTCTTC.

With respect to this clonotype: The junction departs from germline at one end; a sequencing error may be responsible. The chain uses TRBV15 and TRBJ2-1; D remains ambiguous. Germline-derived CDR1 and CDR2 are LNHNV and YYDKDF (reference sequence). CDR3 size: 15 residues. This chain's CDR3 is CATSRVPFEIDEPFF. CDR3 DNA sequence: TGTGCCACCAGCAGAGTTCCTTTCGAGATCGATGAGCCGTTCTTC.

This clonotype was counted between two and nine times. The chain joins TRBV6-2 or TRBV6-3 to TRBJ2-3; TRBD1 is a possible D gene (6 bases). CDR3 length: 14 residues. The V gene lost 2 bases and the J gene lost 4 bases, with 10 bases spanning the gap. In germline, CDR1 is MNHEY, CDR2 SVGEGT. Here the CDR3 DNA reads TGTGCCAGCAGTTACGTCAGGGGTCCAGATACGCAGTATTTT. It is translated as CASSYVRGPDTQYF.

The chain carries TRBV30 and TRBJ1-2; 12 positions agree with TRBD1. In germline, CDR1 is GTSNPN, CDR2 SVGIG (reference sequence). The CDR3 has 15 residues. With 8 bases clipped from V and 4 bases from J, the junction kept 11 bases outside the gene matches. CDR3 bases: TGTGCCGCCCGGGACAGGGGGCTCTCCGGCTATGGCTACACCTTC. Its protein is CAARDRGLSGYGYTF.